This TCR beta chain was identified in a study of T cells expressing NK-cell markers. Study overall: Sorted CD3+CD56+NKG2C+, CD3+CD56+NKG2C- and CD3+CD56-NKG2C+ T cells supplied TCR beta repertoires.

After re-calling the 5' RACE reads, TCRdb lists one entry per CDR3 protein, DNA absent. The sample has about 460,000 distinct CDR3 sequences. A word on this clonotype: Its target is not known.

CDR1 is SNHLY, CDR2 FYNNEI, per germline. This CDR3 is built from 13 residues. Overall study findings and caveats: Researchers report these clonotypes also headed the CD3+CD56-NKG2C+ fraction in a few donors.

The TCR comes from a woman between 45 and 60 years old in good health. Sequencing was performed on blood T cells: a sorted CD56 or NKG2C T cell subset, CD4+ or CD8+ T cells, or bulk PBMC T cells (not recorded which). The chain carries TRBV2 and TRBJ1-1; the TCRdb call, TRBD1, lacks DNA for checking. CDR3 protein: CASSADRETEAFF.